What follows is one T cell receptor (beta chain) and its context. This receptor's antigen is unknown. Per-nucleotide qualities are absent, and no much larger clonotype sits a single base away. This specimen comes from a study of blood T cell repertoires in COVID-19 (TCRdb year 2020). Describing the broader study: The collaborator samples originated in the United States, Italy and Spain and spanned the acute and convalescent phases of COVID-19. The prospective study material was composed of cDNA or gDNA derived from T cells, B-cell-depleted T cells, or PBMCs. Samples were obtained from the ongoing ImmuneRACE study (first 160 participants) and from 1,200 or so subjects provided by 6 global collaborators. The dataset comprised deeply sampled blood TCRbeta repertoires from subjects exposed to, actively infected with, or recovered from COVID-19. The repertoires were released in a freely available public database meant as a resource for research on the immune response to SARS-CoV-2. Where available, HLA class I and class II types were obtained from metadata supplied by the sample provider rather than from assay-based typing. The sample metadata nearly always contained a de-identified subject ID, COVID-19 status, age in years and sex.

What the research found in general, with its limitations: Clinical and demographic metadata were provided uncurated, with the amount varying by source and participant.

The CDR3, from cysteine to phenylalanine, totals 18 residues. This entry keeps only the CDR3 DNA: 54 bases, framed from base 1. V has 0 bases trimmed and J has 1 base trimmed; junction bases matching no gene number 12. CDR1 and CDR2 are read off the germline V gene (reference sequence) as SGHKS and YYEKEE. Participants in the prospective study were enrolled through a virtual design, were aged about 18 to 89 years, and lived in about two dozen United States geographic areas. To assign participants to cohorts, the prospective study relied on clinical history that participants themselves reported in a screening survey and a study questionnaire. Each participant in the prospective study had whole blood, serum and a nasopharyngeal or oropharyngeal swab collected by mobile phlebotomists. Additional blood draws and questionnaires over an approximately 2-month period could optionally be provided by prospective study participants. Blood samples from the prospective study were shipped frozen or at room temperature prior to DNA extraction.

TCRbeta CDR3 regions were amplified from genomic DNA using the immunoSEQ Assay, a bias-controlled multiplex PCR. Processing in the source paper ran as follows. The number of nucleated cells in each sample was estimated from the amplification of reference gene primers within the assay. Sequence reads were collapsed and filtered to measure the absolute abundance of every unique TCRbeta CDR3 rearrangement. For each sample, productive Simpson clonality was calculated as the square root of Simpson's diversity index over productive rearrangements. This immuneACCESS table, as held by TCRdb, lists in-frame sequences with V and J called but not all clones. Of the missing ones, under half trace to an unresolved V gene in checked studies; the others have no known cause. V, J and clone size are those of that table, while D and trimming were read from the DNA. Here the sample has 140,000 to 150,000 clones; more than 75% occur a single time. The biggest ten clones account for more than 1% of the sample.

The sequence joins TRBV5-5 to TRBJ2-7, with TRBD1 matching 8 junction bases. The source of this sequence is a woman aged 25-40 years with acute COVID-19. The sequenced material came from PBMCs or T cells enriched from blood (not recorded which). This receptor has the CDR3 CASSLAKGQALQSYEQYF. The DNA sequence follows: TGTGCCAGCAGCTTGGCCAAGGGACAGGCGCTCCAGTCCTACGAGCAGTACTTC.